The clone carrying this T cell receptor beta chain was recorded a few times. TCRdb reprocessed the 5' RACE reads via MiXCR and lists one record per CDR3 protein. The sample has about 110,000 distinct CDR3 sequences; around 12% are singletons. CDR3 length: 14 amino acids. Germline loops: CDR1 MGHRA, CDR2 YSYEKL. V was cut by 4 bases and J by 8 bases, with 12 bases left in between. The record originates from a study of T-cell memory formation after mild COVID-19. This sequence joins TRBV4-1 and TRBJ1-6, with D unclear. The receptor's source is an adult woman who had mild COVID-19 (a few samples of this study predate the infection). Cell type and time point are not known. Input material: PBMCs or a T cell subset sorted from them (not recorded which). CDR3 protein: CASSLSRGYSPLHF. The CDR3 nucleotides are TGCGCCAGCAGCCTCTCCCGCGGTTATTCACCCCTCCACTTT.